This passage covers 10 T cell receptor beta chains from one sample sequenced in a study of blood T cell repertoires in COVID-19. Profiling relied on immunoSEQ multiplex PCR, and the TCRdb table lists in-frame clones only, not all of them. The sample lists some 350,000 clones; roughly 89% were seen once. Material for sequencing was peripheral blood. These receptors all stem from a woman aged 18-29 years who had recovered from COVID-19.

The V gene is TRBV4-3, the J gene TRBJ1-2, with D possibly being TRBD1 (6 bases). V was clipped by 0 bases and J by 4 bases, with 15 bases between them. This CDR3 is built from 16 residues. The germline V gene encodes CDR1 LGHNA and CDR2 YSLEER. Written as DNA, the CDR3 is TGCGCCAGCAGCCAAGAGGGTTGGGACACCATCTATGGCTACACCTTC. It encodes CASSQEGWDTIYGYTF.

This sequence joins TRBV6-2 or TRBV6-3 and TRBJ2-1, with TRBD2 identical over 7 bases. This CDR3 contains 15 residues. V gave up 0 bases and J gave up 6 bases; unmatched junction bases: 5. The germline V gene has CDR1 MNHEY and CDR2 SVGEGT. DNA for the CDR3: TGTGCCAGCAGTTACTCGAGGACTAGTCGCAATGAGCAGTTCTTC. It translates to CASSYSRTSRNEQFF.

The chain combines TRBV27 with TRBJ1-6; 7 bases agree with TRBD1. The CDR3 spans 19 residues. Germline loops: CDR1 MNHEY, CDR2 SMNVEV (reference sequence). V lost 2 bases, J lost 0 bases, and 10 bases stayed unmatched. The CDR3, as DNA: TGTGCCAGCAGTTTAGGGGCAGGGGGGCCGAGCTCCTATAATTCACCCCTCCACTTT. Translating it yields CASSLGAGGPSSYNSPLHF.

This clone was seen a single time. The chain combines TRBV9 with TRBJ1-1; D is ambiguous. Germline loops: CDR1 SGDLS, CDR2 YYNGEE. V shed 5 bases and J shed 5 bases, with 22 bases lying between them. The CDR3 has 16 residues. CDR3 bases: TGTGCCAGCAGACCCCCGACGCGAGGCGTAGATACTGAAGCTTTCTTT. Protein: CASRPPTRGVDTEAFF.

The chain carries TRBV5-4 and TRBJ2-5; 12 nucleotides align to TRBD1. The CDR3 has 18 residues. The V and J ends lost 4 bases and 5 bases, in that order; junction bases with no gene match: 15. CDR1 SGHNT and CDR2 YYREEE come from the germline V gene (reference sequence). Written as DNA, the CDR3 is TGTGCCAGCAGCCTCGGTCGGGACAGGGGGCTTAGCAGGGAGACCCAGTACTTC. The encoded protein is CASSLGRDRGLSRETQYF.

The V and J genes are TRBV5-5 and TRBJ2-2; a possible D gene is TRBD2 (6 bases). Germline values: CDR1 SGHKS, CDR2 YYEKEE (reference sequence). The CDR3 covers 19 residues. Trimming removed 1 base from V and 0 bases from J, with 19 bases in between. The DNA of the CDR3 is TGTGCCAGCAGCTTGCGGCCAATCTCTAGCGCTCCGAACACCGGGGAGCTGTTTTTT. Translating it yields CASSLRPISSAPNTGELFF.

This clone was seen only a few times. The J gene is TRBJ2-2, the V gene TRBV21-1; the D call in the table, TRBD1, was not verified against the DNA. TRBV21-1 is a pseudogene segment. This CDR3 is built from 17 residues. The CDR3 nucleotides are TGTGCCAGCCCCATGGAAGGTGGACAGGAGGGGACCGGGGAGCTGTTTTTT. This translates into CASPMEGGQEGTGELFF.

The chain links TRBV14 to TRBJ2-5; D perhaps matches TRBD2 (5 bases). V lost 5 bases and J 2 bases, leaving 15 bases between the germline ends. Germline-derived CDR1 and CDR2 are SGHDN and FVKESK. CDR3 size: 15 residues. The CDR3 DNA reads TGTGCCAGCAGCACGCGGGTGCTCCAACAAGAGACCCAGTACTTC. The encoded protein is CASSTRVLQQETQYF. Supplemented by reference TRBV14 and TRBJ2-5, the full variable domain reads EAGVTQFPSHSVIEKGQTVTLRCDPISGHDNLYWYRRVMGKEIKFLLHFVKESKQDESGMPNNRFLAERTGGTYSTLKVQPAELEDSGVYFCASSTRVLQQETQYFGPGTRLLVL.

The V gene is TRBV11-2, the J gene TRBJ1-5, with 9 positions matching TRBD1. V lost 1 base, J lost 0 bases, and 7 bases stayed unmatched. The germline V gene has CDR1 SGHAT and CDR2 FQNNGV. CDR3 length equals 18 residues. The CDR3 loop is CASSLGATGGRSNQPQHF. The CDR3 nucleotides read TGTGCCAGCAGCTTAGGGGCCACAGGGGGCCGTAGCAATCAGCCCCAGCATTTT.

The chain carries TRBV15 and TRBJ1-2, with 8 bases aligning to TRBD1. In germline, CDR1 is LNHNV, CDR2 YYDKDF (reference sequence). The CDR3 runs 17 residues. Losses at the gene ends were 3 bases for V and 4 bases for J; bases not matched to a gene: 13. CDR3 in amino acids: CATSRGLRQGIVYGYTF. For the CDR3, the DNA is TGTGCCACCAGCAGGGGCCTGCGACAGGGGATAGTCTATGGCTACACCTTC.